Included here is one TCR beta chain sequence, with context. This sample was included in a study of blood T cell repertoires in COVID-19. Background on the study: COVID-19 samples, acute and convalescent, were from the United States, Italy and Spain.

With V trimmed by 1 base and J by 5 bases, 6 bases remained unmatched. Germline lookup yields CDR1 LGHDT and CDR2 YNNKEL (reference sequence). CDR3 size: 15 residues. Clones were sequenced by immunoSEQ multiplex PCR, and TCRdb holds only the in-frame ones, with some missing. This table holds some 140,000 clones, approximately 88% found once. The chain joins TRBV3-1 (or the pseudogene TRBV3-2) to TRBJ2-5, with 8 bases that match TRBD2. The sequenced sample was peripheral blood. The sequence was obtained from a woman aged 80 or over with acute or convalescent COVID-19. CDR3 protein: CASSQVVLAGETQYF. The CDR3 region has the DNA TGTGCCAGCAGCCAAGTCGTGCTAGCGGGCGAGACCCAGTACTTC.